The clone carrying this TCR beta chain appeared once. Its specificity is unknown. MiXCR was run by TCRdb on the reads, yielding one entry per CDR3 protein. The table shows just over 300,000 distinct CDR3 sequences, with roughly 15% occurring only once. V lost 6 bases, J lost 4 bases, and 19 bases lay in between. The CDR3 has 15 residues. Germline CDR1 DFQATT, CDR2 SNEGSKA (reference sequence). This sample is drawn from a study of T cell repertoires in cytomegalovirus infection. Study as a whole: Indications came from public TCR beta signatures; they pointed to CMV infection and to a matching HLA type. General study results and limits: HLA-C-restricted CMV clonotypes gave the most frequent clonotype in two of eight donors. Cumulative public TCR beta family frequency identified CMV carriers with the relevant HLA.

The specimen sequenced was PBMCs. The chain joins TRBV20-1 to TRBJ2-1; possible D gene TRBD2, 6 bases. The sequence was obtained from a human donor in good health (CMV status not recorded). Some clones in this sample may be carry-over from other donors' samples. CDR3 DNA: TGCAGTGCCCCAGTACGGTTAGCGGTATACAATGAGCAGTTCTTC. Its translation is CSAPVRLAVYNEQFF.